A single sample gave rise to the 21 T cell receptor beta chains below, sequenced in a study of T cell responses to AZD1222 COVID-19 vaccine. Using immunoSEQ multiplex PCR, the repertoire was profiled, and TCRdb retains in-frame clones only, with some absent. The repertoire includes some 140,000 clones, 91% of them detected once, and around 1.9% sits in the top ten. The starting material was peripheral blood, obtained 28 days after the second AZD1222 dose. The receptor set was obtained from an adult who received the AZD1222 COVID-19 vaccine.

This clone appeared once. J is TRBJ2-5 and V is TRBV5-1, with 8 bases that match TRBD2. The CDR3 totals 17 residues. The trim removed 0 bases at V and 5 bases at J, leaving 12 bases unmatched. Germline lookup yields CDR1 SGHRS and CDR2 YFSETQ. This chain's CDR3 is CASSLAGSSGLGETQYF. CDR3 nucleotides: TGCGCCAGCAGCTTGGCCGGGTCTAGCGGGCTGGGGGAGACCCAGTACTTC. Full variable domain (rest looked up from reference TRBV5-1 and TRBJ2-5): KAGVTQTPRYLIKTRGQQVTLSCSPISGHRSVSWYQQTPGQGLQFLFEYFSETQRNKGNFPGRFSGRQFSNSRSEMNVSTLELGDSALYLCASSLAGSSGLGETQYFGPGTRLLVL.

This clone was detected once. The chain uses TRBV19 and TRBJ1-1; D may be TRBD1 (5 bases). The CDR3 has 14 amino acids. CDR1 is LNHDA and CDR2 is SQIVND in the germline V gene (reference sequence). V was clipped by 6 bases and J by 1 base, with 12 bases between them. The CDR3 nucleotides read TGTGCCAGTAGCGATGGGGGGACGAACACTGAAGCTTTCTTT. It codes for CASSDGGTNTEAFF.

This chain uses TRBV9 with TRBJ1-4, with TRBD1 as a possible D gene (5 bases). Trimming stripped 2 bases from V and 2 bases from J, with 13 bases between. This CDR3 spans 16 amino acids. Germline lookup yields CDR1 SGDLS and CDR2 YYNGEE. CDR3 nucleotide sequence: TGTGCCAGCAGCGTTTCCGGGGGGTCGACTAATGAAAAACTGTTTTTT. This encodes CASSVSGGSTNEKLFF.

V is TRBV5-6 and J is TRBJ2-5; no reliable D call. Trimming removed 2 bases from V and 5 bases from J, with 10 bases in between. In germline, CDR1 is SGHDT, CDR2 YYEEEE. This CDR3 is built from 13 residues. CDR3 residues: CASSFGSGETQYF. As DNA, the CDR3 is TGTGCCAGCAGCTTCGGCAGTGGGGAGACCCAGTACTTC.

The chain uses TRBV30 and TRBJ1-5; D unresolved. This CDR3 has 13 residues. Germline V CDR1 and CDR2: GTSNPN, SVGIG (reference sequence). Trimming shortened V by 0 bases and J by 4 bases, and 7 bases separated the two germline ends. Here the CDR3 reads CAWSVSGNQPQHF. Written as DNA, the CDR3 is TGTGCCTGGAGTGTAAGCGGAAATCAGCCCCAGCATTTT.

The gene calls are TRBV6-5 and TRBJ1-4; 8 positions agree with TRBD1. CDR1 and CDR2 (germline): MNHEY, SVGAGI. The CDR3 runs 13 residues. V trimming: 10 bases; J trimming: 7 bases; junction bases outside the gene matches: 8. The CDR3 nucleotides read TGTGCCACTAGGACAGGGTCGCGTGAAAAACTGTTTTTT. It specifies CATRTGSREKLFF.

As DNA, the CDR3 is TGTGCCAGCAGTTACTCGAAAAAAGGGGGAGAAGAGTACTTC. This translates into CASSYSKKGGEEYF. The gene calls are TRBV6-2 or TRBV6-3 and TRBJ2-7; D might be TRBD1 (6 bases). The length of the CDR3 is 14 residues. CDR1 and CDR2 from the germline V gene are MNHEY and SVGEGT. V dropped 0 bases and J dropped 11 bases, with 17 bases sitting between them.

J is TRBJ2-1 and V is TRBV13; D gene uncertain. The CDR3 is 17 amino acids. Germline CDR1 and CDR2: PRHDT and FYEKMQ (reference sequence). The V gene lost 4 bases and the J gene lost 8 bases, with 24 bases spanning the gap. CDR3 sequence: CASSSRSLVARVYEQFF. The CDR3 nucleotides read TGTGCCAGCAGCTCCCGCTCCTTGGTAGCTCGGGTGTATGAGCAGTTCTTC.

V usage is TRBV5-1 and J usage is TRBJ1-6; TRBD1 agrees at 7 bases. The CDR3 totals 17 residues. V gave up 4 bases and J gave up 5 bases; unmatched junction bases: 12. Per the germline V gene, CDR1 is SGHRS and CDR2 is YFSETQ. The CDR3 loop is CASSPGTAVGNNSPLHF. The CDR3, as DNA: TGCGCCAGCAGCCCCGGGACAGCGGTGGGTAATAATTCACCCCTCCACTTT.

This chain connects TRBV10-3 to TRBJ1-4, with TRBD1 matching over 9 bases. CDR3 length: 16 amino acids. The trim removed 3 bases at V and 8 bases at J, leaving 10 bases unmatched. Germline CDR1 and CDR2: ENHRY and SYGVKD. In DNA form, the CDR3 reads TGTGCCATCAGTGACCGACCGACAGGGACAGGGGAAAAACTGTTTTTT. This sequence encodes CAISDRPTGTGEKLFF.

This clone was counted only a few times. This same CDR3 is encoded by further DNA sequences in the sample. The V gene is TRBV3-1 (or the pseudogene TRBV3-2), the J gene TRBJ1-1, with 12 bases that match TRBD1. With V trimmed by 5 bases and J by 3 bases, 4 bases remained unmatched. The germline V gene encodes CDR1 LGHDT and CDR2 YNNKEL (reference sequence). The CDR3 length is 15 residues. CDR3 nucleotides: TGTGCCAGCAGCGCCCGGGACAGGGGGCACACTGAAGCTTTCTTT. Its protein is CASSARDRGHTEAFF.

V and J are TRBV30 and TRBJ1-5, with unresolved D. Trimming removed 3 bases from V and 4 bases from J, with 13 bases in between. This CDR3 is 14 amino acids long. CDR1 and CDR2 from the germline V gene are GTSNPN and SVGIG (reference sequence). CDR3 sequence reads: CAWRGAGSNQPQHF. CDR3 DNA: TGTGCCTGGAGGGGAGCGGGATCGAATCAGCCCCAGCATTTT. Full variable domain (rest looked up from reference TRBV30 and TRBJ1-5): SQTIHQWPATLVQPVGSPLSLECTVEGTSNPNLYWYRQAAGRGLQLLFYSVGIGQISSEVPQNLSASRPQDRQFILSSKKLLLSDSGFYLCAWRGAGSNQPQHFGDGTRLSIL.

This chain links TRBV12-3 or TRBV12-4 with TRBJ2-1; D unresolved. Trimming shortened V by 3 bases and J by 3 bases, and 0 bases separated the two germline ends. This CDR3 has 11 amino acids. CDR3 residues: CASSFYNEQFF. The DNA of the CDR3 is TGTGCCAGCAGTTTCTACAATGAGCAGTTCTTC.

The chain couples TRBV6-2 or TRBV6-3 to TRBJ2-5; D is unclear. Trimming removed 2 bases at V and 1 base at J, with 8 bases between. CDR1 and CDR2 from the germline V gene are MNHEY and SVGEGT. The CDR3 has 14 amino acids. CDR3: CASSYVSVQETQYF. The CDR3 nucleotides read TGTGCCAGCAGTTACGTCAGTGTCCAAGAGACCCAGTACTTC.

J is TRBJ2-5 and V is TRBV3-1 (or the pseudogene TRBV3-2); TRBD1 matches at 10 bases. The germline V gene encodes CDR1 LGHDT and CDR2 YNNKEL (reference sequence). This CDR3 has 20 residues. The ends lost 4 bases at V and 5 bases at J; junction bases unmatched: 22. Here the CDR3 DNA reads TGTGCCAGCAGCCCCCCGCAGAAGTATCGCAGGGACAGGGGTAACGAGACCCAGTACTTC. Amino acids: CASSPPQKYRRDRGNETQYF.

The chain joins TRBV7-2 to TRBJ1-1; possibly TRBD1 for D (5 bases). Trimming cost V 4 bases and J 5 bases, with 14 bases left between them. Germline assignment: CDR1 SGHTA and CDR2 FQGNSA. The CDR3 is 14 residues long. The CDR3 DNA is TGTGCCAGCAGCTATAGTTGGGAGGGGACTGAAGCTTTCTTT. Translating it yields CASSYSWEGTEAFF.

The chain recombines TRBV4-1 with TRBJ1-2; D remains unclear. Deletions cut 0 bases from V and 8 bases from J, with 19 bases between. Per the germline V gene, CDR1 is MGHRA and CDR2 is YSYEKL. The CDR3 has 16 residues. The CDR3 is CASSQDPGEVFRGYTF. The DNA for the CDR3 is TGCGCCAGCAGCCAAGATCCCGGGGAGGTCTTTCGGGGCTACACCTTC.

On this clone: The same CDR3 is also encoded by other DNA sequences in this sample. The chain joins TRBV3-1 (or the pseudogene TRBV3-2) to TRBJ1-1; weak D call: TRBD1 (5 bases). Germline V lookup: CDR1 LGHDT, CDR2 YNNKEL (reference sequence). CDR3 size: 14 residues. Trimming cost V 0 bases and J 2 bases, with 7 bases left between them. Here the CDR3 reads CASSQDGGNTEAFF. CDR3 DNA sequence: TGTGCCAGCAGCCAAGATGGGGGAAACACTGAAGCTTTCTTT.

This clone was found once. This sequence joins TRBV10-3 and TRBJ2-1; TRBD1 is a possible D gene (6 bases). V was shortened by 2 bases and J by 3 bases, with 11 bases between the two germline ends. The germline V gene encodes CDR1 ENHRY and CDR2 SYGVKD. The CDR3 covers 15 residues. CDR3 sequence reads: CAISERDTIYNEQFF. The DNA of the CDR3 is TGTGCCATCAGTGAGAGGGACACAATCTACAATGAGCAGTTCTTC.

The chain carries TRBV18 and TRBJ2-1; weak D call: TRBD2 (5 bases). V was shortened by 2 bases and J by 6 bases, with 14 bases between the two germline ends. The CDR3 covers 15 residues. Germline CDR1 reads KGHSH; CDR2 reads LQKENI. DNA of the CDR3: TGTGCCAGCTCACCAACAAGCGGCGATGCCAATGAGCAGTTCTTC. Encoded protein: CASSPTSGDANEQFF.

CDR3 sequence (DNA): TGTGCCAGCAGTGAAGTCGCGGGAGCCGGAAATGAGCAGTTCTTC. This codes for CASSEVAGAGNEQFF. The chain couples TRBV2 to TRBJ2-1; 7 positions agree with TRBD2. This CDR3 is built from 15 residues. The germline V gene encodes CDR1 SNHLY and CDR2 FYNNEI. Trimming at V came to 1 base and at J to 7 bases, leaving 7 bases not matched to a gene.